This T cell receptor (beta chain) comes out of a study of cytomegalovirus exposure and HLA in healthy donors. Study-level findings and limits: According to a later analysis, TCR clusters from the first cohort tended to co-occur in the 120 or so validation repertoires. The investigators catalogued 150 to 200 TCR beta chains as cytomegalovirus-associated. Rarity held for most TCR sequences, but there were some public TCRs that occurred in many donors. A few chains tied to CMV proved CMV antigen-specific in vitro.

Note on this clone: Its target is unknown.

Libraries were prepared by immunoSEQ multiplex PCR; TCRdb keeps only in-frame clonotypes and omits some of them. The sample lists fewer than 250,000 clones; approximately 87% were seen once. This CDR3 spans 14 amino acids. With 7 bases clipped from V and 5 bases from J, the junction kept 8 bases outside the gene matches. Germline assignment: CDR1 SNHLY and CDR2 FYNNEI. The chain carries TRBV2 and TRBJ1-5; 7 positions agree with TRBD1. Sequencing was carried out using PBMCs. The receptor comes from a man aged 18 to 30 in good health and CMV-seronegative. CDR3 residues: CASKGDSAYQPQHF. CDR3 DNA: TGTGCCAGCAAGGGGGACAGCGCATATCAGCCCCAGCATTTT.